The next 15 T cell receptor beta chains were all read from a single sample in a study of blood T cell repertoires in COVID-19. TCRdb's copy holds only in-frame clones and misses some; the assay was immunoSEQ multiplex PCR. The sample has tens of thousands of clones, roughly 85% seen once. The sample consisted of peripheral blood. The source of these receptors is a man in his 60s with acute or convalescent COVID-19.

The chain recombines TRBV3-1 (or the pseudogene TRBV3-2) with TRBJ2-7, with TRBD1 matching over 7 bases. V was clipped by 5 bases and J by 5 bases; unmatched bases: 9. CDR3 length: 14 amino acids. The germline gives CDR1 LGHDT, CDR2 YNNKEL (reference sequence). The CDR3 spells CASSMRTGSNEQYF. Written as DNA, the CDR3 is TGTGCCAGCAGCATGAGGACAGGTTCAAACGAGCAGTACTTC.

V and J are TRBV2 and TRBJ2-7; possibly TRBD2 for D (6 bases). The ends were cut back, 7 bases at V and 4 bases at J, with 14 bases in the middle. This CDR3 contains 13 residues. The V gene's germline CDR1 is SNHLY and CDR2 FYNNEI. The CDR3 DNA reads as TGTGCCAGCAATCGAGCGGAGGGGTACGAGCAGTACTTC. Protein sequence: CASNRAEGYEQYF.

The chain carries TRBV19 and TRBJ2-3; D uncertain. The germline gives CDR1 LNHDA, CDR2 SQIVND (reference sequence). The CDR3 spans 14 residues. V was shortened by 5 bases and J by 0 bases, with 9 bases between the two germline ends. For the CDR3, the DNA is TGTGCCAGTAGTCTAACAGCTAGCACAGATACGCAGTATTTT. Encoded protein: CASSLTASTDTQYF.

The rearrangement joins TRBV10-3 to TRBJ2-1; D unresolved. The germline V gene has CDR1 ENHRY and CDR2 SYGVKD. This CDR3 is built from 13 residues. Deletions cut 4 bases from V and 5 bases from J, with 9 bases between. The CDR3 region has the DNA TGTGCCATCAGTGGTGTCCCCGACAATGAGCAGTTCTTC. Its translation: CAISGVPDNEQFF.

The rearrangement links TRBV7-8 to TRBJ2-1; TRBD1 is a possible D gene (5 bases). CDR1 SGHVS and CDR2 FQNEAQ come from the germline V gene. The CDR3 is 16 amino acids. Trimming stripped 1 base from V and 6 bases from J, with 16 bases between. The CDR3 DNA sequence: TGTGCCAGCAGCTTAGTAGGGGCAGGGTGGTCCAATGAGCAGTTCTTC. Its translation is CASSLVGAGWSNEQFF.

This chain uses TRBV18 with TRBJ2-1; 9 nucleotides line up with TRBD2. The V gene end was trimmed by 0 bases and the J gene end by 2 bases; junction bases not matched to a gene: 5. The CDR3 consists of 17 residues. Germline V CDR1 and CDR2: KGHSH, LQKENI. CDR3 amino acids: CASSPPGLAGTYNEQFF. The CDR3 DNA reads TGTGCCAGCTCACCACCGGGCCTAGCGGGAACCTACAATGAGCAGTTCTTC.

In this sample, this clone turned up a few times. This chain's CDR3 is CASRRTTNTGELFF. CDR3 bases: TGTGCCAGCCGCAGGACTACTAACACCGGGGAGCTGTTTTTT. The rearrangement uses TRBV5-4 and TRBJ2-2, with TRBD2 as a possible D gene (6 bases). The CDR3 is 14 amino acids. V shed 7 bases and J shed 2 bases, with 12 bases lying between them. CDR1 is SGHNT, CDR2 YYREEE, per germline (reference sequence).

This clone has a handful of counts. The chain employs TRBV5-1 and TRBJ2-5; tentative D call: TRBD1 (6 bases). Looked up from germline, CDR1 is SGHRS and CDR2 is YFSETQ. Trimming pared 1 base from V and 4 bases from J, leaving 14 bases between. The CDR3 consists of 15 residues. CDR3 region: CASSLTGGRGETQYF. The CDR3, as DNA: TGCGCCAGCAGCTTGACTGGAGGCAGGGGAGAGACCCAGTACTTC.

CDR3 in amino acids: CASSLGRGGDLEKLFF. The CDR3 DNA is TGTGCCAGCAGCCTTGGCCGCGGGGGGGACCTTGAAAAACTGTTTTTT. The J gene is TRBJ1-4, the V gene TRBV5-8; tentatively, D is TRBD1 (5 bases). The CDR3 is 16 residues long. V lost 4 bases and J lost 7, with 20 bases in between. Germline V gene lookup returns CDR1 SGHTS and CDR2 YDEGEE.

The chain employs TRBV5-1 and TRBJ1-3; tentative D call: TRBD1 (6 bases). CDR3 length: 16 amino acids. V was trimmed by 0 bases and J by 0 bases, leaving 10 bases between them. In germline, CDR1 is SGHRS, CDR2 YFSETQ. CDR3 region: CASSLAAGDSGNTIYF. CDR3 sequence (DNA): TGCGCCAGCAGCTTGGCCGCAGGGGACTCTGGAAACACCATATATTTT.

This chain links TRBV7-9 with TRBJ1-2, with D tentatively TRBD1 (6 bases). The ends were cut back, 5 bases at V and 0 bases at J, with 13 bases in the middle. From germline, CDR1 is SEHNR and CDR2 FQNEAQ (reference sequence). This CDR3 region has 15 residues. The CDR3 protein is CASSPVGGANYGYTF. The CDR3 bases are TGTGCCAGCAGCCCAGTAGGGGGAGCTAACTATGGCTACACCTTC. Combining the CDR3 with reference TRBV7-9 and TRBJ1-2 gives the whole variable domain DTGVSQNPRHKITKRGQNVTFRCDPISEHNRLYWYRQTLGQGPEFLTYFQNEAQLEKSRLLSDRFSAERPKGSFSTLEIQRTEQGDSAMYLCASSPVGGANYGYTFGSGTRLTVV.

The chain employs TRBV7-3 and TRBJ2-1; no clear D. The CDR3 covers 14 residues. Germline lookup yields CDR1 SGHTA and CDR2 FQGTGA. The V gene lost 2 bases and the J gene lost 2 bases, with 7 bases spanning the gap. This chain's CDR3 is CASSLRGTYNEQFF. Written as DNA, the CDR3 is TGTGCCAGCAGCTTACGAGGAACCTACAATGAGCAGTTCTTC.

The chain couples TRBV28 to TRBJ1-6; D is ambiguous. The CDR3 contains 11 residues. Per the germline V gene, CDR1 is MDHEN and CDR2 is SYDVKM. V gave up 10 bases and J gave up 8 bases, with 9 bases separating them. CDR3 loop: CATTSYSPLHF. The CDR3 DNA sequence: TGTGCCACCACTTCATATTCACCCCTCCACTTT.

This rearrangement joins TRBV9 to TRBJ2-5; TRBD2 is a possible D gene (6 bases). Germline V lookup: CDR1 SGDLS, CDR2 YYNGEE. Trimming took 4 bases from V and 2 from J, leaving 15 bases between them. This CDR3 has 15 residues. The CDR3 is CASSPTDYLQETQYF. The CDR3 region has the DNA TGTGCCAGCAGCCCGACGGACTATTTGCAAGAGACCCAGTACTTC. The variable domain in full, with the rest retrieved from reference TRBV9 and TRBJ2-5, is DSGVTQTPKHLITATGQRVTLRCSPRSGDLSVYWYQQSLDQGLQFLIQYYNGEERAKGNILERFSAQQFPDLHSELNLSSLELGDSALYFCASSPTDYLQETQYFGPGTRLLVL.

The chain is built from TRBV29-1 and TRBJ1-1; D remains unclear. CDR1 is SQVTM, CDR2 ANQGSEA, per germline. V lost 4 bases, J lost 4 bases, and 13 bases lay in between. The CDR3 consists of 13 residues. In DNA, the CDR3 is TGCAGCGTTGGGGTCTGGTCGGGCACTGAAGCTTTCTTT. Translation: CSVGVWSGTEAFF.